The 25 T cell receptor beta chains in this list originate from one sample, sequenced in a study of blood T cell repertoires in COVID-19. Some clones are missing from TCRdb's copy, which holds only in-frame ones; the method was immunoSEQ multiplex PCR. Of approximately 150,000 clones listed, roughly 87% are singletons. The sequenced sample was peripheral blood. The source of these receptors is a man aged 65 to 85 with acute or convalescent COVID-19.

The rearrangement links TRBV28 to TRBJ1-2; TRBD1 matches 10 bases. CDR3 size: 13 residues. With V trimmed by 10 bases and J by 5 bases, 7 bases remained unmatched. Germline V gene lookup returns CDR1 MDHEN and CDR2 SYDVKM. The CDR3 sequence: CATRQGAGYGYTF. The CDR3 nucleotides are TGTGCCACCCGACAGGGGGCTGGATATGGCTACACCTTC.

This clone was seen a handful of times. The chain employs TRBV6-5 and TRBJ1-4, with D possibly being TRBD1 (6 bases). Per germline, CDR1 MNHEY and CDR2 SVGAGI. The CDR3 is 13 residues long. The germline V and J ends were trimmed by 7 bases and 7 bases, with 13 bases remaining between them. The CDR3 DNA follows: TGTGCCAGCATTGCAGGGGTTGGTGAAAAACTGTTTTTT. It is translated as CASIAGVGEKLFF.

The rearrangement links TRBV27 to TRBJ2-7; 8 positions match TRBD1. Unmatched junction bases numbered 5, after V lost 4 bases and J lost 0 bases. This CDR3 is built from 15 residues. Germline-derived CDR1 and CDR2 are MNHEY and SMNVEV (reference sequence). The CDR3 is CASSWDRSLSYEQYF. The DNA for the CDR3 is TGTGCCAGCAGTTGGGACAGGAGTCTCTCCTACGAGCAGTACTTC.

The rearrangement joins TRBV14 to TRBJ1-1, with D possibly being TRBD1 (5 bases). The CDR3 has 14 amino acids. V was pared by 1 base and J by 5 bases, with 11 bases between. Germline V CDR1 and CDR2: SGHDN, FVKESK. DNA of the CDR3: TGTGCCAGCAGCCAAGGGGGGGTGCAGACTGAAGCTTTCTTT. Translating gives CASSQGGVQTEAFF.

This clone was recorded only once. This chain uses TRBV28 with TRBJ2-7, with D unresolved. Germline V gene sequence: CDR1 MDHEN, CDR2 SYDVKM. The CDR3 loop spans 14 amino acids. V was clipped by 2 bases and J by 6 bases, with 14 bases between them. CDR3 DNA: TGTGCCAGCAGTTTAGGCATCCCACAGCCCGAGCAGTACTTC. The encoded protein is CASSLGIPQPEQYF.

This clone came up once. The chain recombines TRBV5-6 with TRBJ2-5; 12 nucleotides match TRBD2. CDR1 is SGHDT, CDR2 YYEEEE, per germline. V lost 5 bases, J lost 0 bases, and 5 bases stayed unmatched. This CDR3 comprises 16 residues. The CDR3 bases are TGTGCCAGCAGTATGGGACTAGCGGGTAACCAAGAGACCCAGTACTTC. Translated: CASSMGLAGNQETQYF.

DNA for the CDR3: TGTGCCAGCAGCCAAGGAGAGGGCCGGTACAATGAGCAGTTCTTC. It codes for CASSQGEGRYNEQFF. The rearrangement uses TRBV4-2 and TRBJ2-1; tentatively, D is TRBD2 (5 bases). V shed 1 base and J shed 4 bases, with 11 bases lying between them. CDR1 is LGHNA and CDR2 is YNFKEQ in the germline V gene. The CDR3 length is 15 residues.

The V and J genes are TRBV12-3 or TRBV12-4 and TRBJ1-5; D is unresolved. The CDR3 extends over 13 amino acids. The V and J ends lost 5 bases and 2 bases respectively, with 7 bases between them. Here the CDR3 DNA reads TGTGCCAGCAGTGGCGGGGGCAATCAGCCCCAGCATTTT. Translating gives CASSGGGNQPQHF.

The chain links TRBV5-1 to TRBJ1-2, with 7 bases lining up with TRBD1. Per germline, CDR1 SGHRS and CDR2 YFSETQ. J gave up 4 bases and V 4 bases, and 10 bases lay outside the gene matches. This CDR3 region has 15 residues. CDR3 nucleotides: TGCGCCAGCAGCCCCCGACAGGGATCCCCCTATGGCTACACCTTC. Protein product: CASSPRQGSPYGYTF.

CDR3 residues: CASSVEGGARLEQFF. In DNA form, the CDR3 reads TGTGCCAGCAGCGTAGAAGGGGGCGCCCGTCTCGAGCAGTTCTTC. The chain recombines TRBV9 with TRBJ2-1, with 7 bases fitting TRBD1. CDR1 SGDLS and CDR2 YYNGEE come from the germline V gene. With 0 bases clipped from V and 10 bases from J, the junction kept 10 bases outside the gene matches. The CDR3 loop spans 15 amino acids.

The chain is built from TRBV2 and TRBJ2-3; 8 positions agree with TRBD2. The J segment lost 4 bases and the V segment lost 5 bases, leaving 8 bases of the junction unmatched. The V gene's germline CDR1 is SNHLY and CDR2 FYNNEI. The CDR3 extends over 15 amino acids. The CDR3 coding sequence is TGTGCCAGCAGTCGGGGACTAGGTGGGTCAGATACGCAGTATTTT. This translates into CASSRGLGGSDTQYF.

This clone was counted a few times. This chain's CDR3 is CASSFGGGASYGYTF. The CDR3 DNA reads as TGCGCCAGCAGCTTTGGAGGGGGCGCAAGCTATGGCTACACCTTC. The chain links TRBV5-1 to TRBJ1-2, with TRBD1 identical over 7 bases. Per the germline V gene, CDR1 is SGHRS and CDR2 is YFSETQ. After removal of 2 bases from V and 4 bases from J, the junction contained 8 bases not matched to a gene. The length of the CDR3 is 15 residues.

This clone appeared a few times. The chain recombines TRBV12-3 or TRBV12-4 with TRBJ1-1, with 11 bases that match TRBD1. This CDR3 has 13 amino acids. J gave up 12 bases and V 8 bases, and 11 bases lay outside the gene matches. The CDR3 DNA follows: TGTGCCAGCCAAAAGACAGGACAGGGGGCGTCTTTCTTT. As protein: CASQKTGQGASFF.

Notes on this clone: Other DNA sequences in this sample translate to the same CDR3. V is TRBV19 and J is TRBJ2-7; 7 positions match TRBD1. Germline V lookup: CDR1 LNHDA, CDR2 SQIVND (reference sequence). The CDR3 contains 13 residues. With V trimmed by 6 bases and J by 1 base, 3 bases remained unmatched. The CDR3 sequence is CASRPGQSYEQYF. The DNA of the CDR3 is TGTGCCAGTAGGCCGGGACAGTCCTACGAGCAGTACTTC.

V gene TRBV4-1 combines with J gene TRBJ1-1, with 7 bases fitting TRBD1. V dropped 0 bases and J dropped 8; count of bases not matched to a gene: 15. CDR3 length: 17 amino acids. The V gene's germline CDR1 is MGHRA and CDR2 YSYEKL. The CDR3 nucleotides are TGCGCCAGCAGCCAAGATTTAACGGGGAAAGGGGGCAACGAAGCTTTCTTT. Its protein product is CASSQDLTGKGGNEAFF.

The chain's CDR3 is CAISGRETGNEQFF. In DNA, the CDR3 is TGTGCCATCAGTGGACGGGAGACTGGCAATGAGCAGTTCTTC. The chain uses TRBV10-3 and TRBJ2-1; tentative D call: TRBD2 (6 bases). Trimming pared 4 bases from V and 6 bases from J, leaving 13 bases between. The CDR3 spans 14 residues. From germline, CDR1 is ENHRY and CDR2 SYGVKD.

The chain employs TRBV28 and TRBJ1-1; 8 nucleotides line up with TRBD1. This CDR3 is built from 13 residues. V lost 6 bases and J lost 6; bases outside the gene matches: 6. Germline V gives CDR1 MDHEN, CDR2 SYDVKM. CDR3 nucleotides: TGTGCCAGCAGGCCGACAGGGGTGGCTGAAGCTTTCTTT. It codes for CASRPTGVAEAFF.

The chain recombines TRBV11-2 with TRBJ2-3; D perhaps matches TRBD2 (5 bases). Germline V CDR1 and CDR2: SGHAT, FQNNGV. V was clipped by 5 bases and J by 4 bases, with 10 bases between them. CDR3 length: 13 residues. CDR3 in DNA: TGTGCCAGCAGCCTACCCGGGGCAGATACGCAGTATTTT. Encoded protein: CASSLPGADTQYF. The whole variable domain, remainder taken from reference TRBV11-2 and TRBJ2-3, is EAGVAQSPRYKIIEKRQSVAFWCNPISGHATLYWYQQILGQGPKLLIQFQNNGVVDDSQLPKDRFSAERLKGVDSTLKIQPAKLEDSAVYLCASSLPGADTQYFGPGTRLTVL.

CDR3 bases: TGTGCCAGTAGTCCGCCCGACAGGGCCGGGGCTGGCAATCAGCCCCAGCATTTT. Amino acid sequence: CASSPPDRAGAGNQPQHF. This chain connects TRBV19 to TRBJ1-5, with 7 bases matching TRBD1. This CDR3 contains 18 residues. Germline CDR1 is LNHDA and CDR2 is SQIVND (reference sequence). After removal of 5 bases from V and 2 bases from J, the junction contained 15 bases not matched to a gene.

This clone has a single count. The genes are TRBV28 and TRBJ2-5, with D uncertain. This CDR3 spans 15 amino acids. Germline V gives CDR1 MDHEN, CDR2 SYDVKM. The ends were cut back, 2 bases at V and 4 bases at J, with 14 bases in the middle. The CDR3 bases are TGTGCCAGCAGTTTACTAGGCCTAACTTTAGAGACCCAGTACTTC. Translated, it gives CASSLLGLTLETQYF. The full variable domain, with the rest looked up from reference TRBV28 and TRBJ2-5, is DVKVTQSSRYLVKRTGEKVFLECVQDMDHENMFWYRQDPGLGLRLIYFSYDVKMKEKGDIPEGYSVSREKKERFSLILESASTNQTSMYLCASSLLGLTLETQYFGPGTRLLVL.

The rearrangement joins TRBV28 to TRBJ2-3; D remains ambiguous. The CDR3 covers 15 residues. CDR1 is MDHEN, CDR2 SYDVKM, per germline. Between the trimmed V and J ends, which lost 1 base and 0 bases, there was a span of 8 bases. CDR3 loop: CASSLYIRSTDTQYF. CDR3 coding DNA: TGTGCCAGCAGTTTATATATTCGTAGCACAGATACGCAGTATTTT.

V usage is TRBV2 and J usage is TRBJ1-1, with 7 nucleotides matching TRBD1. Looked up from germline, CDR1 is SNHLY and CDR2 is FYNNEI. The CDR3 sequence is 13 residues long. V dropped 6 bases and J dropped 8; count of bases not matched to a gene: 9. DNA of the CDR3: TGTGCCAGCAGCGAAACGGGACAGCTAGAAGCTTTCTTT. Protein sequence: CASSETGQLEAFF. Supplemented by reference TRBV2 and TRBJ1-1, the full variable domain reads EPEVTQTPSHQVTQMGQEVILRCVPISNHLYFYWYRQILGQKVEFLVSFYNNEISEKSEIFDDQFSVERPDGSNFTLKIRSTKLEDSAMYFCASSETGQLEAFFGQGTRLTVV.

The chain employs TRBV7-2 and TRBJ1-1, with 9 bases aligning to TRBD1. The CDR3 runs 14 residues. Germline CDR1 reads SGHTA; CDR2 reads FQGNSA. Trimming took 5 bases from V and 5 from J; bases not matched to a gene: 6. The CDR3 is CASSPGQGRTEAFF. The CDR3 DNA is TGTGCCAGCAGCCCTGGACAGGGGAGAACTGAAGCTTTCTTT.

V and J are TRBV4-1 and TRBJ2-3; D might be TRBD2 (6 bases). V was clipped by 4 bases and J by 3 bases, with 20 bases between them. CDR1 is MGHRA and CDR2 is YSYEKL in the germline V gene. The CDR3 covers 17 residues. CDR3 nucleotides: TGCGCCAGCAGCCGGGAAACGGGGACGGGACTTACAGATACGCAGTATTTT. Encoded protein: CASSRETGTGLTDTQYF.

The chain carries TRBV7-2 and TRBJ2-5; 8 bases are a match to TRBD1. Germline loops: CDR1 SGHTA, CDR2 FQGNSA. V lost 1 base, J lost 5 bases, and 6 bases stayed unmatched. The CDR3 runs 15 residues. DNA of the CDR3: TGTGCCAGCAGCTTAGGGACAGGGATGAAGGAGACCCAGTACTTC. Its translation: CASSLGTGMKETQYF.